This is a list of T cell receptor beta chains from one sample in a study of cytomegalovirus exposure and HLA in healthy donors. TCRdb's table, derived via immunoSEQ multiplex PCR, lists solely in-frame clones and lacks some. The repertoire holds 150,000 to 200,000 clones, with roughly 85% as singletons. Sequencing was performed on PBMCs. The source is a middle-aged man in good health and CMV-seropositive. The CDR3 runs from the conserved cysteine through the conserved F or W. A D gene is named only where the DNA matches it firmly. Only part of the rows carry a size: once, few, many, or a class if the clone is expanded.

abundance | d_gene | j_gene | v_gene | CDR3nt | CDR3aa
. | . | TRBJ1-1 | TRBV7-9 | TGTGCCAGCAGCGACGTGGGGGGTACCAGGAACACTGAAGCTTTCTTT | CASSDVGGTRNTEAFF
. | TRBD1 | TRBJ2-5 | TRBV15 | TGTGCCACCAGCGGCCTGGGACAGGAAGAGACCCAGTACTTC | CATSGLGQEETQYF
. | . | TRBJ1-1 | TRBV7-2 | TGTGCCAGCAGCTTAGGGGCAGGGGACACTGAAGCTTTCTTT | CASSLGAGDTEAFF
once | . | TRBJ1-5 | TRBV6-5 | TGTGCCAGCAGTCACAGAGACAATCAGCCCCAGCATTTT | CASSHRDNQPQHF
. | TRBD1 | TRBJ2-2 | TRBV27 | TGTGCCAGCAGTTTTCAATTTAGGGGGCTCGGCACCGGGGAGCTGTTTTTT | CASSFQFRGLGTGELFF
once | . | TRBJ2-7 | TRBV7-8 | TGTGCCAGCAGCTTGAACAGGGGGGGGTACGAGCAGTACTTC | CASSLNRGGYEQYF
. | TRBD2 | TRBJ2-1 | TRBV6-5 | TGTGCCAGCAGTACCGGGACTAGCGTTGAGTTCTTC | CASSTGTSVEFF
. | . | TRBJ1-5 | TRBV19 | TGTGCCAGTAGTCCCACCGGAGGGGCAGCGTCTAGCAATCAGCCCCAGCATTTT | CASSPTGGAASSNQPQHF
. | . | TRBJ1-5 | TRBV2 | TGTGCCAGCAGTGAGAGCAACAGCCCTCAGCCCCAGCATTTT | CASSESNSPQPQHF
. | . | TRBJ1-5 | TRBV19 | TGTGCCAGTAGTGCGCCAGGTTACAATCAGCCCCAGCATTTT | CASSAPGYNQPQHF
. | TRBD2 | TRBJ2-5 | TRBV29-1 | TGCAGCGGGGGCGGACTAGCGGAAGAGACCCAGTACTTC | CSGGGLAEETQYF
. | TRBD1 | TRBJ1-2 | TRBV6-5 | TGTGCCACACAGGGGTTGGCGAACTATGGCTACACCTTC | CATQGLANYGYTF
. | TRBD1 | TRBJ2-1 | TRBV6-1 | TGTGCCAGCAGTCGACAGGGGGGGAACTACAATGAGCAGTTCTTC | CASSRQGGNYNEQFF
. | TRBD2 | TRBJ2-1 | TRBV6-6 | TGTGCCAGCAGCCCGACTAGCGGGTCGTACAATGAGCAGTTCTTC | CASSPTSGSYNEQFF
. | . | TRBJ1-2 | TRBV11-3 | TGTGCCAGCGGAATCTCAGGGGTAGGCTACACCTTC | CASGISGVGYTF
. | TRBD1 | TRBJ2-2 | TRBV7-9 | TGTGCCAGCAGCCCAACGGGACAGCTGAACACCGGGGAGCTGTTTTTT | CASSPTGQLNTGELFF
few | TRBD1 | TRBJ2-2 | TRBV6-6 | TGTGCCAGCAGTTCAAGGACAGGATCGAACACCGGGGAGCTGTTTTTT | CASSSRTGSNTGELFF